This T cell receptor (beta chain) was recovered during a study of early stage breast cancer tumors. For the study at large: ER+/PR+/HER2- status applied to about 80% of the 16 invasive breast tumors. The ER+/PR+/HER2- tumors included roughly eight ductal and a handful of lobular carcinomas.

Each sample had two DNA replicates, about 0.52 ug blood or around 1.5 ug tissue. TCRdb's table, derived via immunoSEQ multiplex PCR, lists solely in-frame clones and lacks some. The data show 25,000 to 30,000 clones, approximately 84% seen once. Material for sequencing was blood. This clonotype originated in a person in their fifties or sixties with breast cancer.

CDR3 sequence reads: CASSSSGAGEQYF. The CDR3 region has the DNA TGTGCCAGCAGCTCCTCCGGGGCCGGCGAGCAGTACTTC. The chain is built from TRBV11-2 and TRBJ2-7; D may correspond to TRBD1 or TRBD2 (5 bases each). This CDR3 spans 13 amino acids. V shed 4 bases and J shed 6 bases, with 13 bases lying between them. The germline gives CDR1 SGHAT, CDR2 FQNNGV.